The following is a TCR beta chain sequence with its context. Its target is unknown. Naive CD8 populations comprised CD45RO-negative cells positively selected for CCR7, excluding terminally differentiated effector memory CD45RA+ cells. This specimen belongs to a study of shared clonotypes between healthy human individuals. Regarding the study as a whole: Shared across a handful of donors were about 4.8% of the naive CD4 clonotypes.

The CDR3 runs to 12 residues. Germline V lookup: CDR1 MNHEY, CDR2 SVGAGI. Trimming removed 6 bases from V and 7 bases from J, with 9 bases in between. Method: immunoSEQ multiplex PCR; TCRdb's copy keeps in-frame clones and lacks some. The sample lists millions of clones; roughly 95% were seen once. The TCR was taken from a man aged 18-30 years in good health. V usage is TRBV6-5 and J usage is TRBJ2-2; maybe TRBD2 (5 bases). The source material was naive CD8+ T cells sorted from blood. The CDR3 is CASSFGGGELFF. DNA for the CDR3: TGTGCCAGCAGCTTTGGAGGCGGGGAGCTGTTTTTT.